This T cell receptor (beta chain) was identified during a study of T cell responses to AZD1222 COVID-19 vaccine. Study results and caveats: Close to half of spike-specific TCRs reportedly recognize unmutated variant regions. Repertoires were obtained solely post-peak T cell response. The donor group comprised mostly white British people and more females; the analysis possibly underestimated clonal diversity.

The protocol was immunoSEQ multiplex PCR, while the TCRdb copy is restricted to in-frame clones and leaves out a portion. This table holds 70,000 to 95,000 clones, roughly nine tenths found once. This CDR3 has 15 residues. Germline CDR1 is LGHDT and CDR2 is YNNKEL (reference sequence). V was shortened by 1 base and J by 10 bases, with 14 bases between the two germline ends. About this clone itself: Its antigen is unknown.

The sequencing here drew on peripheral blood, taken 28 days after the second AZD1222 dose. This clonotype was obtained from an adult who received the AZD1222 COVID-19 vaccine. The chain recombines TRBV3-1 (or the pseudogene TRBV3-2) with TRBJ1-6; perhaps TRBD1 as D (5 bases). The CDR3 here is CASSQGGWGGSPLHF. The DNA of the CDR3 is TGTGCCAGCAGCCAAGGTGGATGGGGCGGGTCACCCCTCCACTTT.